These T cell receptor beta chains were read from a single sample in a study of CD8 T cells in ankylosing spondylitis. TCRdb used MiXCR to reprocess the 5' RACE reads, holding one entry per CDR3 protein. The table lists around 770,000 distinct CDR3 sequences, roughly 10% of them singletons, with around 0.51% in the top ten. Sequencing was done on a sample of blood, either unsorted or a sorted T cell fraction (not recorded which). The receptors were gathered from a male donor with ankylosing spondylitis. The CDR3 runs from the conserved cysteine through the conserved F or W. Fields, in order: CDR3 protein, CDR3 DNA, clone size, CDR3 length, V gene, D gene, J gene. A D gene is named only where the DNA matches it firmly. Clone size is shown for a subset of rows, as once, few, many or a class of expanded clone.

CDR3aa: CASSIGTSGFLNEQFF
CDR3nt: TGTGCCAGCAGCATCGGGACTAGCGGTTTCCTCAATGAGCAGTTCTTC
abundance: NA
len: 16
v_gene: TRBV7-9
d_gene: TRBD2
j_gene: TRBJ2-1

CDR3aa: CAISEQRGGRETQYF
CDR3nt: TGTGCCATCAGTGAGCAGAGAGGGGGCAGAGAGACCCAGTACTTC
abundance: NA
len: 15
v_gene: TRBV10-3
d_gene: TRBD1
j_gene: TRBJ2-5

CDR3aa: CATQNRDYGYTF
CDR3nt: TGTGCCACTCAGAACAGGGACTATGGCTACACCTTC
abundance: few
len: 12
v_gene: TRBV12-5
d_gene: NA
j_gene: TRBJ1-2

CDR3aa: CASSRTGGASYEQYF
CDR3nt: TGTGCCAGCAGCAGAACAGGGGGCGCGTCATACGAGCAGTACTTC
abundance: NA
len: 15
v_gene: TRBV7-9
d_gene: TRBD1
j_gene: TRBJ2-7

CDR3aa: CSAAAYLGTNEKLFF
CDR3nt: TGCAGTGCGGCGGCGTATTTGGGGACTAATGAAAAACTGTTTTTT
abundance: few
len: 15
v_gene: TRBV20-1
d_gene: NA
j_gene: TRBJ1-4

CDR3aa: CASSFNQGARGYTF
CDR3nt: TGTGCCAGCAGCTTCAACCAGGGGGCCCGTGGCTACACCTTC
abundance: many
len: 14
v_gene: TRBV7-9
d_gene: TRBD1
j_gene: TRBJ1-2

CDR3aa: CASKGTSNNNEQFF
CDR3nt: TGCGCCAGTAAAGGGACTAGCAATAACAATGAGCAGTTCTTC
abundance: many
len: 14
v_gene: TRBV5-1
d_gene: TRBD2
j_gene: TRBJ2-1

CDR3aa: CAISESSPGRLETQYF
CDR3nt: TGTGCCATCAGTGAGTCGAGTCCGGGGCGCCTGGAGACCCAGTACTTC
abundance: NA
len: 16
v_gene: TRBV10-3
d_gene: NA
j_gene: TRBJ2-5

CDR3aa: CSAGGQVYGYTF
CDR3nt: TGCAGTGCCGGGGGACAGGTCTATGGCTACACCTTC
abundance: few
len: 12
v_gene: TRBV20-1
d_gene: TRBD1
j_gene: TRBJ1-2

CDR3aa: CASRVKGLAYNEQFF
CDR3nt: TGTGCCAGCAGGGTGAAGGGACTAGCGTACAATGAGCAGTTCTTC
abundance: NA
len: 15
v_gene: TRBV7-2
d_gene: TRBD2
j_gene: TRBJ2-1

CDR3aa: CASSSREGWTYEQYF
CDR3nt: TGTGCCAGCAGTAGCCGGGAGGGATGGACCTACGAGCAGTACTTC
abundance: NA
len: 15
v_gene: TRBV7-8
d_gene: TRBD2
j_gene: TRBJ2-7

CDR3aa: CASSVDGRAGDYEQYF
CDR3nt: TGTGCCAGCAGCGTAGACGGACGCGCGGGAGATTACGAGCAGTACTTC
abundance: few
len: 16
v_gene: TRBV9
d_gene: TRBD2
j_gene: TRBJ2-7

CDR3aa: CASSVGGRVDNYGYTF
CDR3nt: TGTGCCAGCAGCGTGGGGGGCAGGGTTGATAACTATGGCTACACCTTC
abundance: few
len: 16
v_gene: TRBV7-2
d_gene: NA
j_gene: TRBJ1-2

CDR3aa: CASSPPYHRETQYF
CDR3nt: TGTGCCAGCAGTCCCCCCTATCATCGGGAGACCCAGTACTTC
abundance: few
len: 14
v_gene: TRBV6-1
d_gene: NA
j_gene: TRBJ2-5

CDR3aa: CASSSQGRGNQPQHF
CDR3nt: TGTGCCAGCAGCTCACAGGGCCGAGGCAATCAGCCCCAGCATTTT
abundance: few
len: 15
v_gene: TRBV5-6
d_gene: NA
j_gene: TRBJ1-5

CDR3aa: CSARGGRSNEQFF
CDR3nt: TGCAGTGCTCGCGGGGGGCGGAGCAATGAGCAGTTCTTC
abundance: few
len: 13
v_gene: TRBV20-1
d_gene: TRBD2
j_gene: TRBJ2-1

CDR3aa: CATSAPGQSISYNEQFF
CDR3nt: TGTGCCACCAGCGCCCCGGGGCAGTCCATCTCCTACAATGAGCAGTTCTTC
abundance: few
len: 17
v_gene: TRBV15
d_gene: NA
j_gene: TRBJ2-1

CDR3aa: CASSLYRTDTGELFF
CDR3nt: TGTGCCAGCAGCTTATACAGGACTGACACCGGGGAGCTGTTTTTT
abundance: few
len: 15
v_gene: TRBV7-2
d_gene: NA
j_gene: TRBJ2-2

CDR3aa: CASSLRPGTGGGEQYF
CDR3nt: TGCGCCAGCAGCTTGAGGCCCGGGACAGGGGGCGGCGAGCAGTACTTC
abundance: NA
len: 16
v_gene: TRBV5-1
d_gene: TRBD1
j_gene: TRBJ2-7

CDR3aa: CASSSRAGRNEKLFF
CDR3nt: TGTGCCAGCAGTTCCCGGGCAGGGAGAAATGAAAAACTGTTTTTT
abundance: NA
len: 15
v_gene: TRBV27
d_gene: NA
j_gene: TRBJ1-4

CDR3aa: CASSLEQGAYNEQFF
CDR3nt: TGCGCCAGCAGCTTGGAGCAGGGGGCATACAATGAGCAGTTCTTC
abundance: many
len: 15
v_gene: TRBV5-1
d_gene: TRBD1
j_gene: TRBJ2-1

CDR3aa: CATSRDNRGSNQPQHF
CDR3nt: TGTGCCACCAGCAGAGACAACAGGGGTAGCAATCAGCCCCAGCATTTT
abundance: few
len: 16
v_gene: TRBV15
d_gene: TRBD1
j_gene: TRBJ1-5

CDR3aa: CASRRGPSRYGYTF
CDR3nt: TGTGCCAGCAGGCGAGGACCCTCTAGGTATGGCTACACCTTC
abundance: NA
len: 14
v_gene: TRBV12-3/TRBV12-4
d_gene: NA
j_gene: TRBJ1-2

CDR3aa: CASRKGAGLNYGYTF
CDR3nt: TGCGCCAGCAGAAAGGGGGCAGGGTTGAACTATGGCTACACCTTC
abundance: NA
len: 15
v_gene: TRBV5-1
d_gene: TRBD1
j_gene: TRBJ1-2

CDR3aa: CASSDRSYKQYF
CDR3nt: TGTGCCAGCAGTGACAGGAGTTATAAGCAGTACTTC
abundance: few
len: 12
v_gene: TRBV6-1
d_gene: NA
j_gene: TRBJ2-7

CDR3aa: CSAHYPGHALDTQYF
CDR3nt: TGCAGTGCTCACTATCCGGGCCACGCGTTAGATACGCAGTATTTT
abundance: NA
len: 15
v_gene: TRBV20-1
d_gene: NA
j_gene: TRBJ2-3

CDR3aa: CASSSRGLAENEQFF
CDR3nt: TGCGCCAGCAGCTCCCGCGGACTAGCGGAAAATGAGCAGTTCTTC
abundance: few
len: 15
v_gene: TRBV5-1
d_gene: TRBD2
j_gene: TRBJ2-1

CDR3aa: CASSSFRRQRQGTDTQYF
CDR3nt: TGTGCCAGCAGCTCCTTCCGACGACAGAGACAGGGTACAGATACGCAGTATTTT
abundance: NA
len: 18
v_gene: TRBV11-1
d_gene: TRBD1
j_gene: TRBJ2-3

CDR3aa: CASSPSAASSYNEQFF
CDR3nt: TGTGCCAGCAGCCCGTCAGCGGCCAGCTCCTACAATGAGCAGTTCTTC
abundance: NA
len: 16
v_gene: TRBV7-2
d_gene: NA
j_gene: TRBJ2-1

CDR3aa: CASSFVTDPARGGYTF
CDR3nt: TGTGCCAGCAGTTTCGTGACAGACCCCGCCAGAGGTGGCTACACCTTC
abundance: many
len: 16
v_gene: TRBV12-3/TRBV12-4
d_gene: NA
j_gene: TRBJ1-2

CDR3aa: CASSSDRGAFF
CDR3nt: TGTGCCAGCAGCTCGGACAGGGGAGCTTTCTTT
abundance: few
len: 11
v_gene: TRBV5-5
d_gene: TRBD1
j_gene: TRBJ1-1

CDR3aa: CASSLDRRQRPYNEQFF
CDR3nt: TGCGCCAGCAGCTTGGACCGCAGACAAAGACCCTACAATGAGCAGTTCTTC
abundance: many
len: 17
v_gene: TRBV5-1
d_gene: NA
j_gene: TRBJ2-1

CDR3aa: CAGSGTANYGYTF
CDR3nt: TGTGCCGGCAGCGGGACAGCTAACTATGGCTACACCTTC
abundance: few
len: 13
v_gene: TRBV6-2/TRBV6-3
d_gene: TRBD1
j_gene: TRBJ1-2

CDR3aa: CSASKGPRQGYTF
CDR3nt: TGCAGTGCCTCTAAGGGACCCCGCCAGGGCTACACCTTC
abundance: many
len: 13
v_gene: TRBV20-1
d_gene: NA
j_gene: TRBJ1-2

CDR3aa: CASSLGLADTETQYF
CDR3nt: TGTGCCAGCAGCCTGGGACTAGCGGATACCGAGACCCAGTACTTC
abundance: NA
len: 15
v_gene: TRBV12-3/TRBV12-4
d_gene: TRBD2
j_gene: TRBJ2-5

CDR3aa: CASSLASRLNTEAFF
CDR3nt: TGTGCCAGCAGCTTAGCGTCCAGGCTGAACACTGAAGCTTTCTTT
abundance: NA
len: 15
v_gene: TRBV7-2
d_gene: NA
j_gene: TRBJ1-1

CDR3aa: CARSPPGSSYEQYF
CDR3nt: TGTGCCAGAAGCCCCCCGGGCTCCTCCTACGAGCAGTACTTC
abundance: NA
len: 14
v_gene: TRBV5-3
d_gene: NA
j_gene: TRBJ2-7

CDR3aa: CSASRGVGTEAFF
CDR3nt: TGCAGTGCCTCCCGAGGGGTAGGAACTGAAGCTTTCTTT
abundance: few
len: 13
v_gene: TRBV20-1
d_gene: NA
j_gene: TRBJ1-1

CDR3aa: CSVHRLNSPLHF
CDR3nt: TGCAGTGTCCACAGACTTAATTCACCCCTCCACTTT
abundance: many
len: 12
v_gene: TRBV20-1
d_gene: NA
j_gene: TRBJ1-6

CDR3aa: CASSVPTSYEQYF
CDR3nt: TGTGCCAGCAGCGTCCCGACCTCCTACGAGCAGTACTTC
abundance: NA
len: 13
v_gene: TRBV28
d_gene: NA
j_gene: TRBJ2-7

CDR3aa: CATSGQNTGELFF
CDR3nt: TGTGCCACTTCGGGACAGAACACCGGGGAGCTGTTTTTT
abundance: few
len: 13
v_gene: TRBV6-6
d_gene: NA
j_gene: TRBJ2-2